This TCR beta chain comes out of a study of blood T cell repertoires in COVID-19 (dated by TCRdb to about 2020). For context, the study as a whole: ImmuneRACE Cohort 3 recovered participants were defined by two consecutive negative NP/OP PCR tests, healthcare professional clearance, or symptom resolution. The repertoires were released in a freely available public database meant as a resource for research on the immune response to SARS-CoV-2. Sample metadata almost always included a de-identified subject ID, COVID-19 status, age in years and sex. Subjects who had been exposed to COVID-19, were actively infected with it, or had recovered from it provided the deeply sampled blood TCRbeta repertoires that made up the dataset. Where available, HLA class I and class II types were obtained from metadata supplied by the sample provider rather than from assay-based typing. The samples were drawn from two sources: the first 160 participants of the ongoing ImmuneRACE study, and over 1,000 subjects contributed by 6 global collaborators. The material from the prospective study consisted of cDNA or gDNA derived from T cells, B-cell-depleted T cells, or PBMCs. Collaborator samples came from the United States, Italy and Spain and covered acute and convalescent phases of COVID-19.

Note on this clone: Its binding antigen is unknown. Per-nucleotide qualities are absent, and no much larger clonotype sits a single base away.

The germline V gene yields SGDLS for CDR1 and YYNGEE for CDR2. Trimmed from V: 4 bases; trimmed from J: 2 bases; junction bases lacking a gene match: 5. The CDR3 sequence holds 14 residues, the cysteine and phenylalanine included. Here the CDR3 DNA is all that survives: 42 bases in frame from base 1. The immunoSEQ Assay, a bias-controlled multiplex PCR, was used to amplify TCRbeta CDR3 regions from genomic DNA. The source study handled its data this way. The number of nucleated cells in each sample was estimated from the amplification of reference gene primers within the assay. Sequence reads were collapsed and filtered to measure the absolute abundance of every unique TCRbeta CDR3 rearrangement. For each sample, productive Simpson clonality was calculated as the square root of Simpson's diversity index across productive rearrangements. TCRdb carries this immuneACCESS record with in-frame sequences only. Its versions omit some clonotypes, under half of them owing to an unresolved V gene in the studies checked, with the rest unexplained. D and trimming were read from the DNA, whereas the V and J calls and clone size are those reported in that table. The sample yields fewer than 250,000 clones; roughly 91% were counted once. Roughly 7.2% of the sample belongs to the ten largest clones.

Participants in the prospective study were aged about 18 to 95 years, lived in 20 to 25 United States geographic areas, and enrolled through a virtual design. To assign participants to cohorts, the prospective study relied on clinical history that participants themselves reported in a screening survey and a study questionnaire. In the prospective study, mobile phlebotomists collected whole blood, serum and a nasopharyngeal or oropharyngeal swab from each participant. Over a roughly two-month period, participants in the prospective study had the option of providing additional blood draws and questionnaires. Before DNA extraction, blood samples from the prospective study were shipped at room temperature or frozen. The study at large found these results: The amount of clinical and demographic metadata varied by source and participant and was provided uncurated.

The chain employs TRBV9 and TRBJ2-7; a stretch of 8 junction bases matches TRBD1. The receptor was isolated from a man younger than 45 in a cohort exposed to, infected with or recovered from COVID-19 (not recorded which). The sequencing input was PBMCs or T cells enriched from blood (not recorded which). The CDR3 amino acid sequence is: CASSTGQATYEQYF. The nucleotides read TGTGCCAGCAGCACGGGACAGGCGACCTACGAGCAGTACTTC.